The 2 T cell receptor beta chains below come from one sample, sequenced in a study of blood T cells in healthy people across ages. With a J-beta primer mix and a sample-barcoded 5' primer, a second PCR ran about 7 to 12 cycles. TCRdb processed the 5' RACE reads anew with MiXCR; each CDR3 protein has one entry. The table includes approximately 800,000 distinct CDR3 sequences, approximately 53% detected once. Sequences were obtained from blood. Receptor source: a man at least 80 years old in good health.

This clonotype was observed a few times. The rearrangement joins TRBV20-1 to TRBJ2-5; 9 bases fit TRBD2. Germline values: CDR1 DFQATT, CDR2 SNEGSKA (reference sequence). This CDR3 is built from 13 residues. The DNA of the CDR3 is TGCAGCATGAAGCGGGAGGCACAAGAGACCCAGTACTTC. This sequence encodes CSMKREAQETQYF.

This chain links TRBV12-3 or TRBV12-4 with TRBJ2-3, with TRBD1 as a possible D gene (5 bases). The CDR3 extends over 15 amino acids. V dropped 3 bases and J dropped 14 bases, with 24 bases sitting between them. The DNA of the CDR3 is TGTGCCAGCAGTTTTCCAGGGTTGGGGCACAGATACGCGTATTTT. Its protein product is CASSFPGLGHRYAYF.